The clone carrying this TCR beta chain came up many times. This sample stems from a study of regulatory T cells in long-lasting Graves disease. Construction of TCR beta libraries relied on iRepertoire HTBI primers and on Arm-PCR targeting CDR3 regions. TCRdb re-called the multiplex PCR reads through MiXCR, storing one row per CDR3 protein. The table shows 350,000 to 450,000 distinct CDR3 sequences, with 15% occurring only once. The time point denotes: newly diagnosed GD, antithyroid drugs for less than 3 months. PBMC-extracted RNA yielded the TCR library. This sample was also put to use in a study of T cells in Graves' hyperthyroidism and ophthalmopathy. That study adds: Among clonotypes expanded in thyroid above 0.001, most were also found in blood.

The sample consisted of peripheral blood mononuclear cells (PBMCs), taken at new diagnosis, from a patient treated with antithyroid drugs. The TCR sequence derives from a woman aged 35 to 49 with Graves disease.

The CDR3 spells CASSGIDGNQPQHF. CDR3 nucleotide sequence: TGTGCCAGCAGTGGGATTGACGGCAATCAGCCCCAGCATTTT. The rearrangement links TRBV2 to TRBJ1-5; D ambiguous. Germline values: CDR1 SNHLY, CDR2 FYNNEI. Trimming cost V 4 bases and J 2 bases, with 9 bases left between them. The CDR3 is 14 residues long.